This TCR beta chain stems from a study of T cells after yellow fever vaccination. Trimming took 4 bases from V and 5 from J, leaving 17 bases between them. Germline CDR1 is MGHRA and CDR2 is YSYEKL. The CDR3 loop spans 16 amino acids. It was through 5'RACE template switching that TCR cDNA was made, with a universal primer site and UMIs added. MiXCR, run by TCRdb on the 5' RACE reads, gives a single entry per CDR3 protein. The table has 300,000 to 400,000 distinct CDR3 sequences, 3% to 4.5% seen once; the top ten hold roughly 26%. This clonotype turned up a few times. Its antigen remains unidentified. Whole-study findings and limits: It was the secondary response that reached its peak faster, day 5 versus 15, but it was weaker. Most primary-vaccination clones reappeared after the booster (about 97% CD4, 88% CD8). Contaminating bulk clonotypes could be abundant in FACS-sorted repertoires.

The sample was PBMCs, taken 5 days after the yellow fever booster vaccination. The sequence derives from a man aged 18-30 years who received the YFV17D yellow fever vaccine. The rearrangement joins TRBV4-1 to TRBJ1-4, with D unclear. The DNA for the CDR3 is TGCGCCAGCAGCCGAACTGTTAGGATACAAAATGAAAAACTGTTTTTT. Its translation is CASSRTVRIQNEKLFF.